Listed below are T cell receptor beta chains from one sample, sequenced in a study of blood T cell repertoires in COVID-19. The assay was immunoSEQ multiplex PCR, and TCRdb's table has in-frame clones only and misses some. The sample yields approximately 55,000 clones, over 75% seen once. The source material was peripheral blood. These receptors were taken from a man in his forties or fifties with active COVID-19. Both conserved end residues are part of each CDR3. A D gene is named only where the DNA matches it firmly. Not all rows give a size; the values are once, few, many and, for expanded clones, a class.

TRBD2	12	TRBV12-3/TRBV12-4	TRBJ2-5	NA	TGTGCCAGCAGGTCCGGGGGGGAGACCCAGTACTTC	CASRSGGETQYF
NA	15	TRBV7-2	TRBJ2-1	NA	TGTGCCAGCAGCTTTAAAGGGCTCGGGGGCAATGAGCAGTTCTTC	CASSFKGLGGNEQFF
TRBD1	12	TRBV7-2	TRBJ1-2	NA	TGTGCCAGCAGCACAGGGGTCTATGGCTACACCTTC	CASSTGVYGYTF
TRBD1	16	TRBV2	TRBJ2-7	once	TGTGCCAGCAGCGACAACCGGGACAGGGTTATTTACGAGCAGTACTTC	CASSDNRDRVIYEQYF
NA	17	TRBV30	TRBJ2-7	NA	TGTGCCTGGATCGGGGGGACACATAACAAGAAAACCTACGAGCAGTACTTC	CAWIGGTHNKKTYEQYF
NA	14	TRBV4-1	TRBJ2-7	NA	TGCGCCAGCAGCCAAAGGCAGGGCCGCGTCGAGCAGTACTTC	CASSQRQGRVEQYF
TRBD2	14	TRBV4-1	TRBJ2-7	NA	TGCGCCAGCAGCCAAGCTAGCGGCTCCTACGAGCAGTACTTC	CASSQASGSYEQYF
TRBD1	16	TRBV10-1	TRBJ2-3	NA	TGCGCCAGCAGTCCCTCTGGGACAGGGGGCGAAGATACGCAGTATTTT	CASSPSGTGGEDTQYF
NA	16	TRBV3-1/TRBV3-2	TRBJ2-1	NA	TGTGCCAGCAGCGTCACAGTTTCGAGCTCCTACAATGAGCAGTTCTTC	CASSVTVSSSYNEQFF
TRBD1	14	TRBV6-4	TRBJ1-2	once	TGTGCCAGCAGTCCACAGGGGGCGGGCTATGGCTACACCTTC	CASSPQGAGYGYTF
NA	14	TRBV30	TRBJ1-2	NA	TGTGCCTGGAGTTTAGGGACATTAATCTATGGCTACACCTTC	CAWSLGTLIYGYTF
TRBD1	14	TRBV11-2	TRBJ2-7	NA	TGTGCCAGCAGCCGACAGGGATTTTCCTACGAGCAGTACTTC	CASSRQGFSYEQYF
NA	13	TRBV15	TRBJ2-3	once	TGTGCCACCAGCGAAAACCCCGGAGATACGCAGTATTTT	CATSENPGDTQYF
TRBD2	13	TRBV5-1	TRBJ2-3	NA	TGCGCCAGCAGCAGCCGGGAGGGAGATACGCAGTATTTT	CASSSREGDTQYF
NA	20	TRBV9	TRBJ2-1	NA	TGTGCCAGCAGCGTGAGCTGGGACAAGACAGTTTCCCACCTTAACAATGAGCAGTTCTTC	CASSVSWDKTVSHLNNEQFF
NA	13	TRBV5-8	TRBJ1-1	NA	TGTGCCAGCAGCTTGGTAAGGGGTCAATCAGCTTTCTTT	CASSLVRGQSAFF
NA	13	TRBV7-9	TRBJ2-7	NA	TGTGCCAGCAACCCCGGGATAGACTACGAGCAGTACTTC	CASNPGIDYEQYF
TRBD1	15	TRBV10-3	TRBJ2-2	NA	TGTGCCATCAACCCGGGACAGGCAAACACCGGGGAGCTGTTTTTT	CAINPGQANTGELFF
NA	16	TRBV19	TRBJ1-5	NA	TGTGCCAGTAGTGGGCGCAGGACTGACTTTAATCAGCCCCAGCATTTT	CASSGRRTDFNQPQHF
TRBD1	15	TRBV4-1	TRBJ1-2	NA	TGCGCCAGCAGCCAACCGGACAGGGCAAACTATGGCTACACCTTC	CASSQPDRANYGYTF
NA	16	TRBV15	TRBJ2-1	NA	TGTGCCACCAGCACTCAAGGGGCCCTCTTTATGGATGAGCAGTTCTTC	CATSTQGALFMDEQFF
TRBD2	16	TRBV27	TRBJ2-7	NA	TGTGCCAGCAGCCCTATGGCCGGGGGGGGATCCTACGAGCAGTACTTC	CASSPMAGGGSYEQYF
NA	14	TRBV5-4	TRBJ2-2	NA	TGTGCCAGCAGCTTGAGAGGGAACACCGGGGAGCTGTTTTTT	CASSLRGNTGELFF
NA	12	TRBV24-1	TRBJ2-3	NA	TGTGCCACCTCTAGAGGCACAGATACGCAGTATTTT	CATSRGTDTQYF
TRBD2	18	TRBV7-6	TRBJ2-3	NA	TGTGCCAGCAGCCCCGGGGCGGGGGGGCCGTCTTCGGCAGATACGCAGTATTTT	CASSPGAGGPSSADTQYF
NA	14	TRBV7-9	TRBJ2-3	NA	TGTGCCAGCAGCTTTTCTGGGGGCCCAGATACGCAGTATTTT	CASSFSGGPDTQYF
TRBD1	15	TRBV5-1	TRBJ2-2	NA	TGCGCCAGCAGAACCGGGACAGGGTTCACCGGGGAGCTGTTTTTT	CASRTGTGFTGELFF
NA	13	TRBV5-1	TRBJ2-7	NA	TGCGCCAGCAGCACGGACAGCTCCTACGAGCAGTACTTC	CASSTDSSYEQYF
NA	14	TRBV5-6	TRBJ1-1	NA	TGTGCCAGCAGCTCCAAGGCAGGGTGGTTTCGGGCTTTCTTT	CASSSKAGWFRAFF
NA	13	TRBV30	TRBJ2-5	NA	TGTGCCTGGAGTGTAAATACACAAGAGACCCAGTACTTC	CAWSVNTQETQYF
TRBD2	14	TRBV2	TRBJ2-5	NA	TGTGCCAGCAGGGTTGGACTAGCGGGAGAGACCCAGTACTTC	CASRVGLAGETQYF
TRBD1	15	TRBV18	TRBJ1-1	NA	TGTGCCAGCTCACCCAAGACAGGGGAAGGCACTGAAGCTTTCTTT	CASSPKTGEGTEAFF
NA	13	TRBV12-3/TRBV12-4	TRBJ2-3	NA	TGTGCCAGCAGTTTTAGGCGGGCAGATACGCAGTATTTT	CASSFRRADTQYF
NA	13	TRBV7-9	TRBJ2-5	NA	TGTGCCAGCAGCATTTCGACAGTGGAGACCCAGTACTTC	CASSISTVETQYF
NA	14	TRBV18	TRBJ2-3	NA	TGTGCCAGCGCCTTCAGGGAAAGCACAGATACGCAGTATTTT	CASAFRESTDTQYF
NA	15	TRBV3-1/TRBV3-2	TRBJ2-1	NA	TGTGCCAGCAGCCTGAAACAGGGCTCCTACAATGAGCAGTTCTTC	CASSLKQGSYNEQFF
NA	16	TRBV7-2	TRBJ2-1	once	TGTGCCAGCAGCCCAAGGAGGGGGAGGGTGACGAATGAGCAGTTCTTC	CASSPRRGRVTNEQFF
TRBD2	17	TRBV7-8	TRBJ2-7	few	TGTGCCAGCAGCTTAGCCGGGGGGGGACACAGAAGCTACGAGCAGTACTTC	CASSLAGGGHRSYEQYF
NA	16	TRBV6-1	TRBJ2-7	NA	TGTGCCAGCAGTGAAGCCCGAATACGGTACCCCTACGAGCAGTACTTC	CASSEARIRYPYEQYF
TRBD2	18	TRBV4-2	TRBJ2-7	NA	TGTGCCAGCAGCCAAGATCGGGTAGCGGGAGGACCCGCCGCCGAGCAGTACTTC	CASSQDRVAGGPAAEQYF
NA	16	TRBV19	TRBJ1-1	NA	TGTGCCAGTAGTTTGAGTACAGGACGGGCGGACACTGAAGCTTTCTTT	CASSLSTGRADTEAFF
NA	16	TRBV6-5	TRBJ1-5	NA	TGTGCCAGCAGTTACTCTATTTATGAGAGCAATCAGCCCCAGCATTTT	CASSYSIYESNQPQHF
TRBD1	14	TRBV10-3	TRBJ2-4	NA	TGTGCCATCAGTCGACAGGGGATTGAAAACATTCAGTACTTC	CAISRQGIENIQYF
NA	15	TRBV4-1	TRBJ2-1	NA	TGCGCCAGCAGCCCAGTCGAGGCGGGATCGAATGAGCAGTTCTTC	CASSPVEAGSNEQFF
TRBD1	16	TRBV9	TRBJ1-1	NA	TGTGCCAGCGAACTGAAGACAGGGAACAGGAACACTGAAGCTTTCTTT	CASELKTGNRNTEAFF
NA	17	TRBV14	TRBJ2-3	NA	TGTGCCAGCAGCCAAAGGGAGACTCTACCACTTACAGATACGCAGTATTTT	CASSQRETLPLTDTQYF
NA	14	TRBV4-3	TRBJ2-3	NA	TGCGCCAGCAGCCAAGGTCCTAGCACAGATACGCAGTATTTT	CASSQGPSTDTQYF
NA	17	TRBV4-1	TRBJ1-5	NA	TGCGCCAGCAGCCAACTGCCCATTCCGGGGGGCAATCAGCCCCAGCATTTT	CASSQLPIPGGNQPQHF
NA	13	TRBV2	TRBJ1-1	NA	TGTGCCACCAACGACGTTGGAGAAGTCGAAGCTTTCTTT	CATNDVGEVEAFF